The entry below describes one TCR beta chain. Its antigen is unknown. This record comes from a study of cytotoxic CD8 clonotypes in ibrutinib-treated CLL. Study-level findings and limits: Clonality grew at ibrutinib response; at progression, it decreased back toward baseline.

For TCR beta libraries, around 2 micrograms of genomic DNA were obtained from cryopreserved PBMCs. CDR1 is SGHTA and CDR2 is FQGTGA in the germline V gene. V lost 1 base and J 4 bases, leaving 12 bases between the germline ends. The CDR3 contains 15 residues. Data came from immunoSEQ multiplex PCR; TCRdb stores just in-frame clones and leaves some out. The sample has 100,000 or so clones, 45% to 65% seen once. The genes are TRBV7-3 and TRBJ2-3, with D unresolved. The source was PBMCs, collected after 24 months of ibrutinib treatment. The TCR sequence derives from a human donor with chronic lymphocytic leukemia. The CDR3 region is CASSLSGEKADTQYF. CDR3 coding DNA: TGTGCCAGCAGCTTAAGTGGGGAAAAGGCAGATACGCAGTATTTT.